This TCR beta chain was recorded in a study of blood T cell repertoires in COVID-19. Study-wide context: The United States, Italy and Spain supplied acute and convalescent COVID-19 samples. The analysed material was cDNA or gDNA that came from T cells, B-cell-depleted T cells, or PBMCs.

The authors' processing: Amplification with reference gene primers provided the estimates of nucleated cell counts. Some clones are missing from TCRdb's copy, which holds only in-frame ones; the method was immunoSEQ multiplex PCR. The V and J calls and the clone size are those of that table, but D and trimming were determined from the DNA. The repertoire holds 65,000 to 90,000 clones, more than 75% seen once, with 7.5% to 9.5% in the top ten. The CDR3 loop spans 15 amino acids. V lost 5 bases and J lost 2, with 13 bases in between. Germline V gives CDR1 MNHEY, CDR2 SVGEGT. In this sample, this clone turned up a few times.

This TCR was sampled from a man aged 45-65 years with active COVID-19. Sequencing was done on a sample of peripheral blood. J is TRBJ1-5 and V is TRBV6-2 or TRBV6-3, with D possibly TRBD1 on 6 matching bases. The CDR3 sequence: CASSSRDIGNQPQHF. DNA for the CDR3: TGTGCCAGCAGTAGCCGGGACATCGGCAATCAGCCCCAGCATTTT.